This section outlines one T cell receptor beta chain sequence together with its context. What it recognizes is unknown. Other DNA sequences in this specimen translate into the identical CDR3. These data come from a study of shared clonotypes between healthy human individuals. Study overall: CD4 naive and CD4 memory each took three plates per donor, while CD8 naive took two and CD8 memory one. General observations from the study: What rarefaction showed was incomplete sorted-subset sequencing despite large depth.

Trimming took 0 bases from V and 5 from J, leaving 10 bases between them. The CDR3 runs 14 residues. Germline CDR1 reads MGHRA; CDR2 reads YSYEKL. In replicate PCRs of sorted subsets, approximately 210 ng DNA, approximately 28,000 T cell genomes, was used. Profiled with immunoSEQ multiplex PCR; TCRdb holds only in-frame clones, not every one. The data hold around 720,000 clones, with less than 80% observed a single time. Study donors comprised healthy, HIV-negative adults devoid of recent acute infection or vaccination. The clonotype was recovered from a woman aged 25 to 39 in good health. This chain joins TRBV4-1 and TRBJ2-5, with D tentatively TRBD1 (7 bases). Material: memory CD4+ T cells sorted from blood. Indicated subset: CD45RA-negative fraction. The CDR3 is CASSQDPGGETQYF. DNA for the CDR3: TGCGCCAGCAGCCAAGATCCAGGGGGGGAGACCCAGTACTTC.